This TCR beta chain emerged from a study of control samples from healthy donors and cancer patients. TCRdb's table, derived via immunoSEQ multiplex PCR, lists solely in-frame clones and lacks some. Counted here are approximately 76,000 clones, approximately 80% occurring once; the ten biggest clones make up 9.5% to 13%. Sample: PBMCs. The clonotype comes from a man between 60 and 70 years old with head and neck cancer.

The CDR3 sequence: CASSLWSGDYEQYF. The CDR3, as DNA: TGTGCCAGCAGCTTGTGGAGCGGAGACTACGAGCAGTACTTC. V is TRBV5-8 and J is TRBJ2-7; D is perhaps TRBD2 (5 bases). This CDR3 contains 14 residues. The germline V and J ends were trimmed by 1 base and 3 bases, with 11 bases remaining between them. Germline CDR1 reads SGHTS; CDR2 reads YDEGEE.